These 9 T cell receptor beta chains were sequenced from one sample in a study of beta chain features in type 1 diabetes. Study-wide findings and caveats: Shorter TCRB CDR3s, moderately but significantly so, were found in Type 1 diabetes patients in all four CD4+ subsets.

The sequenced template was cDNA made from the entire isolated RNA. Only in-frame clones appear in the TCRdb table, and some are missing; sequencing was by immunoSEQ multiplex PCR. This table has approximately 250,000 clones, around 22% appearing once. Antigens for these TCRs are unknown. Sample: naive CD4+ T cells from blood. The receptors stem from a woman aged 25 to 39 with type 1 diabetes.

This clone was detected only a few times. The CDR3 region has the DNA TGCAGCGTAGAGACAGGGATGAACACTGAAGCTTTCTTT. Amino acids: CSVETGMNTEAFF. The chain uses TRBV29-1 and TRBJ1-1; the match to TRBD1 covers 7 bases. The CDR3 spans 13 residues. V trimming: 6 bases; J trimming: 0 bases; junction bases outside the gene matches: 4. Per the germline V gene, CDR1 is SQVTM and CDR2 is ANQGSEA.

The rearrangement links TRBV7-8 to TRBJ1-1; D uncertain. The germline CDR1 and CDR2 sequences are SGHVS and FQNEAQ. V lost 2 bases, J lost 11 bases, and 12 bases lay in between. CDR3 length: 12 amino acids. For the CDR3, the DNA is TGTGCCAGCAGCTTACCCCTCGTAGCGGCTTTCTTT. This codes for CASSLPLVAAFF.

J is TRBJ1-4 and V is TRBV30; maybe TRBD1 (6 bases). The germline CDR1 and CDR2 sequences are GTSNPN and SVGIG (reference sequence). The CDR3 totals 15 residues. V shed 0 bases and J shed 0 bases, with 8 bases lying between them. The CDR3 region has the DNA TGTGCCTGGAGTGTAGGACAGACAACTAATGAAAAACTGTTTTTT. Translating gives CAWSVGQTTNEKLFF.

In this sample, this clone turned up a few times. The chain recombines TRBV7-9 with TRBJ2-6; D unclear. From germline, CDR1 is SEHNR and CDR2 FQNEAQ (reference sequence). CDR3 length: 17 amino acids. V shed 2 bases and J shed 0 bases, with 11 bases lying between them. The CDR3 DNA is TGTGCCAGCAGCTTACCCTTTGTGGCCTCTGGGGCCAACGTCCTGACTTTC. Translation gives CASSLPFVASGANVLTF.

This clone has a handful of counts. V is TRBV4-2 and J is TRBJ2-7; 7 bases align to TRBD1. V was pared by 0 bases and J by 6 bases, with 8 bases of the junction left unmatched. The CDR3 totals 15 residues. Germline V gene lookup returns CDR1 LGHNA and CDR2 YNFKEQ. The CDR3 loop reads CASSQEGTAVGEQYF. The CDR3 nucleotides are TGTGCCAGCAGCCAAGAGGGGACAGCAGTTGGCGAGCAGTACTTC.

V gene TRBV5-1 combines with J gene TRBJ2-1; 11 bases map to TRBD2. The ends lost 1 base at V and 9 bases at J; junction bases unmatched: 6. From germline, CDR1 is SGHRS and CDR2 YFSETQ. The CDR3 runs 15 residues. As DNA, the CDR3 is TGCGCCAGCAGCTTGCCACTAGCGGGAGAGGGTGAGCAGTTCTTC. This translates into CASSLPLAGEGEQFF.

This rearrangement joins TRBV19 to TRBJ2-5; D is unclear. This CDR3 is 14 amino acids long. V gave up 2 bases and J gave up 5 bases, with 12 bases separating them. The germline CDR1 and CDR2 sequences are LNHDA and SQIVND (reference sequence). The CDR3 is CASSISRVRETQYF. The CDR3 region has the DNA TGTGCCAGTAGTATATCCCGGGTTCGGGAGACCCAGTACTTC.

This clone turned up a few times. The CDR3 coding sequence is TGTGCCAGCAGCTTGATAGCGGGAGGGCCCTACAATGAGCAGTTCTTC. The encoded protein is CASSLIAGGPYNEQFF. The chain has TRBV5-4 and TRBJ2-1, with 11 nucleotides matching TRBD2. Trimming took 1 base from V and 2 from J; bases not matched to a gene: 2. CDR3 size: 16 residues. Looked up from germline, CDR1 is SGHNT and CDR2 is YYREEE (reference sequence).

This sequence joins TRBV5-8 and TRBJ2-7; 7 bases match TRBD2. Germline V CDR1 and CDR2: SGHTS, YDEGEE. The CDR3 consists of 12 residues. Losses at the gene ends were 9 bases for V and 3 bases for J; bases not matched to a gene: 6. The CDR3 coding sequence is TGTGCCACCCAGACTAGCATCTACGAGCAGTACTTC. It specifies CATQTSIYEQYF.